The sequence of this T cell receptor beta chain was determined in a study of technical replicates of blood from a handful of donors. V was clipped by 5 bases and J by 2 bases, with 13 bases between them. Germline loops: CDR1 SGHTA, CDR2 FQGNSA. The CDR3 sequence is 15 residues long. Only in-frame clones appear in the TCRdb table, and some are missing; sequencing was by immunoSEQ multiplex PCR. The sample lists almost 70,000 clones, over 80% seen once, with around 4.6% in the top ten. Sequencing was carried out using PBMCs. The sequence was collected from a human donor in good health. Some clones in this sample may be carry-over from other donors' samples. The chain recombines TRBV7-2 with TRBJ1-3, with D possibly being TRBD1 (6 bases). CDR3 in DNA: TGTGCCAGCAGCATAAACAGGGACCCTGGAAACACCATATATTTT. It specifies CASSINRDPGNTIYF.